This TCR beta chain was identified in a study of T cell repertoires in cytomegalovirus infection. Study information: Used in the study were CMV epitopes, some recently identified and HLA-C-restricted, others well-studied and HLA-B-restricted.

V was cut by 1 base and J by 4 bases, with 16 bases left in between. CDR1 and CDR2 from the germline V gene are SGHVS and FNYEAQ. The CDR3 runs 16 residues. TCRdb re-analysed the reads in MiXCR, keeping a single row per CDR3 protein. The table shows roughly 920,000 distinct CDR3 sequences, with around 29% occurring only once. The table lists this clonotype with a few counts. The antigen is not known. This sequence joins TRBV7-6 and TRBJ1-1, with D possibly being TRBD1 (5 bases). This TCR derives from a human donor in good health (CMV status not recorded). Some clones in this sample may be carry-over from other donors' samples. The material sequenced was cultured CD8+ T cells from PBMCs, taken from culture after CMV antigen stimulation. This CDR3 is CASSLDPGGGGTEAFF. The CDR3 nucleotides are TGTGCCAGCAGCTTAGACCCAGGTGGGGGAGGCACTGAAGCTTTCTTT.